This TCR beta chain was identified during a study of blood T cell repertoires in COVID-19. Each participant's cohort was designated according to participant-reported clinical history. The V end lost 1 base, the J end lost 4 bases, and 7 bases lay between the germline ends. This CDR3 region has 13 residues. Germline V CDR1 and CDR2: MGHRA, YSYEKL. Libraries were prepared by immunoSEQ multiplex PCR; TCRdb keeps only in-frame clonotypes and omits some of them. The sample consists of a few hundred thousand clones, about 86% of them appearing once. The chain uses TRBV4-1 and TRBJ2-5, with D uncertain. This clonotype originated in a woman aged 35 to 49 with acute COVID-19. The sample comprised PBMCs or T cells enriched from blood (not recorded which). In DNA, the CDR3 is TGCGCCAGCAGCCAAGTTATCCGAGAGACCCAGTACTTC. Translated, it gives CASSQVIRETQYF.